This T cell receptor (beta chain) was captured by sequencing in a study of shared clonotypes between healthy human individuals (dated by TCRdb to 2018 to 2020). For the study in its entirety: A couple of women and a few men aged 18 to 49 years were included in the cohort. For each donor, CD4 naive and CD4 memory were each run on three plates, CD8 naive on two plates, and CD8 memory on one plate. Each donor's leukapheresis produced roughly between roughly 0.85 and 10 billion PBMCs. To estimate repertoire size and how much clonotype sharing occurs between individuals, the study deeply sequenced the blood TCR repertoires of roughly 5 healthy adults. To increase sequencing depth and limit assay-specific biases, TCR repertoire library preparation and sequencing were carried out by different laboratories using diverse techniques. The paper as a whole reports these results and caveats: Only blood was sampled, and tissue TCR repertoires likely differ from those in blood. Incomplete sequencing was indicated by rarefaction of sorted-subset datasets, despite the large sequencing depth. Across four donors, around 5% of naive CD4, 3.5% of naive CD8, under 2.5% of memory CD4, and approximately 0.4% of memory CD8 clonotypes were shared. Compared with non-shared clonotypes, clonotypes shared by all four sorted-subset donors had higher generation probabilities. Pairwise subsampling led to the expectation that sequencing depth would affect the degree of clonotype sharing among donors. Because the study included a small number of donors, the genetic and exposure-history diversity represented was limited. Naive subsets generally had larger estimated clonotype richness than memory subsets did.

To note about this clone: The clone's antigen remains unknown. Base qualities are not provided; no much larger clone lies one nucleotide away.

CD8 naive samples were obtained by positive selection for CCR7 among CD45RO-negative cells, yielding a CD45RA+CCR7+ population from which TemRA cells were excluded. Donors were healthy HIV-negative adults with no recently reported acute infections or vaccinations. All donors were Caucasian adults living in Nashville, Tennessee, USA. After blood collection by leukapheresis, PBMCs were isolated using Ficoll-Histopaque density gradient centrifugation and then cryopreserved in the vapor phase of liquid nitrogen. Purity and quantity of every magnetically sorted T cell population were checked by analytical flow cytometry. Genomic DNA was isolated from every sorted fraction and measured by UV absorbance on a Nanodrop 2000c. TCR CDR3 regions were amplified from genomic DNA by multiplex PCR using the deep immunoSEQ assay. Extracted genomic DNA from each cell subset was distributed evenly across all wells of several immunoSEQ 96-well plates, and each plate was treated as a replicate. Each replicate PCR for sorted subsets received about 200 ng genomic DNA, equal to tens of thousands of T cell genomes. The purified libraries were quantified using a Qubit 3.0 fluorometer, sized with a Bioanalyzer 2100, and then quantified again using the KAPA Library Quantification kit. Each immunoSEQ 96-well plate was sequenced on its own single-read 150-cycle Illumina NextSeq 550 flow cell. From the authors' description of their analysis: The immunoSEQ output contained only junctional sequences without quality scores, so filtering could not match that applied to full-length reads. To assign V/J genes and CDR3, sequences were annotated against IMGT germline references using PyIR, a Python wrapper for IgBLAST v1.9. Reads were filtered out if the reads had weak V/J assignments (E-value above 1e-6), no CDR3, stop codons, out-of-frame junctions, or ambiguous translated residues. A V3J clonotype was defined by an identical inferred V gene, J gene, and CDR3 amino acid sequence. Percentage overlap between repertoires was calculated by dividing the number of shared unique clonotypes by the size of the smaller repertoire. Three approaches were used to assess repertoire richness: RTK rarefaction, the Chao1 estimator, and Recon v2.1 estimates of unobserved clonotypes. Generation probabilities for all TCRbeta clonotypes obtained by the gDNA method from a handful of donors were computed using OLGA. Held by TCRdb, this immuneACCESS table contains in-frame sequences only and omits some clones. Under half of the omission traces to an unresolved V gene where checked; the cause of the rest is unknown. That table gives V, J and clone size, and the DNA gave D and trimming. The sample table holds a few hundred thousand clones, of which roughly 96% were seen once. The top ten clones comprise 0.09% to 0.13% of the sample.

Ends trimmed: V by 7 bases, J by 8 bases; bases unmatched to a gene: 10. CDR1 LNHDA and CDR2 SQIVND were looked up in the germline V gene (reference sequence). The CDR3 sequence holds 13 residues, the cysteine and phenylalanine included. The read is trimmed to its CDR3 DNA, 39 bases read in frame from base 1. Recombination joined TRBV19 with TRBJ1-1, and 7 junction bases match TRBD1. The TCR originated in a young woman in good health. The specimen sequenced was naive CD8+ T cells sorted from blood. According to the study, the label for this sample's cell subset or site signals: CD45RA+CCR7+. CDR3 protein: CASTTNPDREAFF. At the DNA level, the sequence is TGTGCCAGTACCACTAACCCGGACAGGGAAGCTTTCTTT. With all but the CDR3 taken from the reference TRBV19 and TRBJ1-1 genes, the full variable domain is: DGGITQSPKYLFRKEGQNVTLSCEQNLNHDAMYWYRQDPGQGLRLIYYSQIVNDFQKGDIAEGYSVSREKKESFPLTVTSAQKNPTAFYLCASTTNPDREAFFGQGTRLTVV.